These 8 T cell receptor beta chains were all obtained from the same sample, sequenced in a study of T cells after yellow fever vaccination. TCRdb ran MiXCR on the 5' RACE reads and lists one entry per CDR3 protein. The sample holds around 330,000 distinct CDR3 sequences, 3.6% seen once. The specimen comprised PBMCs, sampled on the day of the yellow fever booster vaccination. The receptor set was obtained from a man younger than 35 who received the YFV17D yellow fever vaccine.

This clonotype came up a few times. The chain has TRBV5-1 and TRBJ2-1; unclear D gene. The CDR3 has 15 amino acids. V shed 5 bases and J shed 5 bases, with 17 bases lying between them. Looked up from germline, CDR1 is SGHRS and CDR2 is YFSETQ. The CDR3, as DNA: TGCGCCAGCAGAAAGTCTAGTCAATTGAACAATGAGCAGTTCTTC. Translating gives CASRKSSQLNNEQFF.

This clonotype has a count of ten or more. The chain links TRBV5-1 to TRBJ2-7; weak D call: TRBD1 (6 bases). This CDR3 is 15 amino acids long. Germline V CDR1 and CDR2: SGHRS, YFSETQ. V was shortened by 0 bases and J by 2 bases, with 12 bases between the two germline ends. The CDR3 protein is CASSLEPGQTYEQYV. Here the CDR3 DNA reads TGCGCCAGCAGCTTGGAGCCGGGACAAACCTACGAGCAGTACGTC.

The rearrangement links TRBV7-2 to TRBJ1-1; no clear D. CDR1 is SGHTA and CDR2 is FQGNSA in the germline V gene. V gave up 5 bases and J gave up 1 base, with 11 bases separating them. CDR3 size: 14 residues. The CDR3 spells CASSLRNSNTEAFF. The CDR3 bases are TGTGCCAGCAGCCTACGAAACTCGAACACTGAAGCTTTCTTT.

The rearrangement joins TRBV12-3 or TRBV12-4 to TRBJ1-3; D is unclear. CDR3 length: 15 residues. Trimming removed 6 bases at V and 2 bases at J, with 14 bases between. The CDR3 is CASSPRWQPGNTIYF. The CDR3 nucleotides are TGTGCCAGCAGCCCCCGGTGGCAGCCTGGAAACACCATATATTTT.

This clonotype showed up many times. The chain is built from TRBV6-1 and TRBJ2-5, with unresolved D. CDR3 size: 10 residues. CDR1 and CDR2 (germline): MNHNS, SASEGT. The germline V and J ends were trimmed by 7 bases and 3 bases, with 3 bases remaining between them. In DNA form, the CDR3 reads TGTGCCAGCACCGAAGAGACCCAGTACTTC. The encoded protein is CASTEETQYF.

In this sample, this clonotype turned up a few times. For the CDR3, the DNA is TGCGCCAGCAGCCAGTGGGGCCCGGGGGAGACCCAGTACTTC. Its protein is CASSQWGPGETQYF. The chain employs TRBV5-1 and TRBJ2-5; perhaps D is TRBD1 or TRBD2 (5 bases each). The CDR3 is 14 amino acids. Germline-derived CDR1 and CDR2 are SGHRS and YFSETQ. V lost 4 bases to trimming and J lost 5 bases, with 15 bases between them. Full variable domain (outside the CDR3, taken from reference TRBV5-1 and TRBJ2-5): KAGVTQTPRYLIKTRGQQVTLSCSPISGHRSVSWYQQTPGQGLQFLFEYFSETQRNKGNFPGRFSGRQFSNSRSEMNVSTLELGDSALYLCASSQWGPGETQYFGPGTRLLVL.

The gene calls are TRBV5-5 and TRBJ1-4; weak D call: TRBD1 (5 bases). Germline values: CDR1 SGHKS, CDR2 YYEKEE (reference sequence). This CDR3 contains 15 residues. Trimming took 4 bases from V and 7 from J, leaving 17 bases between them. The CDR3 region is CASSDTGTAAEKLFF. CDR3 coding DNA: TGTGCCAGCAGCGACACCGGGACCGCTGCTGAAAAACTGTTTTTT.

This clonotype has at least ten counts. The V gene is TRBV7-2, the J gene TRBJ1-1; D unresolved. Germline V gene data show CDR1 as SGHTA and CDR2 as FQGNSA. This CDR3 has 13 amino acids. Between the trimmed V and J ends, which lost 7 bases and 11 bases, there was a span of 20 bases. CDR3 sequence (DNA): TGTGCCAGCACCGCGCCGGGAGGGCTTTTGGCTTTCTTT. It is translated as CASTAPGGLLAFF.